The 21 T cell receptor beta chains listed next were all sequenced from one sample in a study of blood T cell repertoires in COVID-19. Clones were read by immunoSEQ multiplex PCR, and TCRdb kept only the in-frame ones, dropping some. The sample includes a few hundred thousand clones, about nine tenths of them seen just once. Sequencing input: peripheral blood. These receptors originate from a man between 18 and 35 years old with active or convalescent COVID-19.

This clone appeared once. V and J are TRBV4-1 and TRBJ1-3; D is perhaps TRBD1 (6 bases). This CDR3 contains 16 residues. Deletions cut 4 bases from V and 0 bases from J, with 13 bases between. Germline V gene sequence: CDR1 MGHRA, CDR2 YSYEKL. The chain's CDR3 is CASSLGASSSGNTIYF. The DNA for the CDR3 is TGCGCCAGCAGCCTGGGGGCGTCGAGCTCTGGAAACACCATATATTTT.

This chain links TRBV7-9 with TRBJ2-3, with 7 bases fitting TRBD1. This CDR3 is built from 16 residues. Germline V gives CDR1 SEHNR, CDR2 FQNEAQ (reference sequence). V lost 4 bases and J lost 1; bases outside the gene matches: 8. The CDR3 region has the DNA TGTGCCAGCAGCTCCGACAGGGCCCGCGGCACAGATACGCAGTATTTT. Translation gives CASSSDRARGTDTQYF. The full variable domain, its missing parts supplied by reference TRBV7-9 and TRBJ2-3, is DTGVSQNPRHKITKRGQNVTFRCDPISEHNRLYWYRQTLGQGPEFLTYFQNEAQLEKSRLLSDRFSAERPKGSFSTLEIQRTEQGDSAMYLCASSSDRARGTDTQYFGPGTRLTVL.

The genes are TRBV2 and TRBJ2-5; 10 positions match TRBD1. Germline loops: CDR1 SNHLY, CDR2 FYNNEI. The CDR3 sequence is 14 residues long. J gave up 3 bases and V 4 bases, and 2 bases lay outside the gene matches. The CDR3 here is CASSGQGAKETQYF. For the CDR3, the DNA is TGTGCCAGCAGTGGACAGGGGGCGAAAGAGACCCAGTACTTC.

V and J are TRBV9 and TRBJ2-1; D perhaps matches TRBD2 (6 bases). The CDR3 runs to 15 residues. Trimming removed 0 bases at V and 7 bases at J, with 14 bases between. CDR1 is SGDLS, CDR2 YYNGEE, per germline. DNA of the CDR3: TGTGCCAGCAGCGTAGTCGGAGGGCCTGGGAATGAGCAGTTCTTC. Residues: CASSVVGGPGNEQFF.

This rearrangement joins TRBV24-1 to TRBJ1-2, with D unresolved. CDR3 size: 13 residues. V lost 6 bases to trimming and J lost 8 bases, with 15 bases between them. From germline, CDR1 is KGHDR and CDR2 SFDVKD. The CDR3 here is CATSFITPRGYTF. The CDR3 bases are TGTGCCACCAGTTTCATTACTCCTCGAGGCTACACCTTC.

This clone was detected a few times. The V call is TRBV5-1, the J call TRBJ1-3; the D is unclear. The CDR3 loop spans 14 amino acids. The germline V and J ends were trimmed by 4 bases and 0 bases, with 8 bases remaining between them. CDR1 is SGHRS and CDR2 is YFSETQ in the germline V gene. The CDR3 region is CASSTGGSGNTIYF. CDR3 sequence (DNA): TGCGCCAGCAGCACGGGAGGCTCTGGAAACACCATATATTTT.

The chain has TRBV7-9 and TRBJ2-1, with 14 bases fitting TRBD2. The CDR3 has 17 amino acids. Trimming at V came to 5 bases and at J to 7 bases, leaving 10 bases not matched to a gene. Germline values: CDR1 SEHNR, CDR2 FQNEAQ (reference sequence). The CDR3 here is CASSPRTSGGPRNEQFF. CDR3 sequence (DNA): TGTGCCAGCAGCCCCCGGACTAGCGGGGGGCCTAGGAATGAGCAGTTCTTC.

J is TRBJ1-3 and V is TRBV19; 8 nucleotides align to TRBD1. The CDR3 is made up of 19 amino acids. J was trimmed by 5 bases and V by 5 bases; bases with no gene match: 20. The germline V gene encodes CDR1 LNHDA and CDR2 SQIVND (reference sequence). DNA of the CDR3: TGTGCCAGTAGTGCACGTCTCACCCCGCGACAGGGGTTCCGAAACACCATATATTTT. Encoded protein: CASSARLTPRQGFRNTIYF.

V gene TRBV5-1 combines with J gene TRBJ2-5; D is uncertain. This CDR3 region has 14 residues. CDR1 SGHRS and CDR2 YFSETQ come from the germline V gene. Deletions cut 2 bases from V and 2 bases from J, with 10 bases between. The CDR3 is CASSFKTAQETQYF. CDR3 in DNA: TGCGCCAGCAGCTTCAAAACAGCTCAAGAGACCCAGTACTTC.

The V call is TRBV12-5, the J call TRBJ2-7; no clear D. The germline gives CDR1 LGHNT, CDR2 FRNRAP. V was trimmed by 3 bases and J by 3 bases, leaving 9 bases between them. The CDR3 is 13 residues long. CDR3 sequence: CASGFGTHYEQYF. The CDR3, as DNA: TGTGCTAGTGGTTTCGGTACGCACTACGAGCAGTACTTC.

The chain recombines TRBV11-2 with TRBJ2-7, with 7 nucleotides matching TRBD1. J gave up 2 bases and V 5 bases, and 9 bases lay outside the gene matches. Germline assignment: CDR1 SGHAT and CDR2 FQNNGV. The CDR3 is 15 residues long. The CDR3 reads CASSPPDRTAYEQYF. CDR3 sequence (DNA): TGTGCCAGCAGCCCCCCGGACAGGACAGCCTACGAGCAGTACTTC.

The genes are TRBV12-3 or TRBV12-4 and TRBJ2-5, with D possibly matching TRBD2 (6 bases). The CDR3 runs 13 residues. V dropped 7 bases and J dropped 4 bases, with 13 bases sitting between them. CDR3 in amino acids: CASNKVGGETQYF. In DNA form, the CDR3 reads TGTGCCAGCAACAAGGTGGGGGGAGAGACCCAGTACTTC.

V gene TRBV7-2 combines with J gene TRBJ1-1; 7 nucleotides line up with TRBD1. Trimming took 4 bases from V and 8 from J; bases not matched to a gene: 10. This CDR3 has 14 residues. The germline gives CDR1 SGHTA, CDR2 FQGNSA. The chain's CDR3 is CASSSTGTALEAFF. The DNA of the CDR3 is TGTGCCAGCAGCTCCACCGGGACAGCGCTAGAAGCTTTCTTT.

This clone came up once. The V gene is TRBV9, the J gene TRBJ2-2; D gene ambiguous. In germline, CDR1 is SGDLS, CDR2 YYNGEE. V was pared by 0 bases and J by 6 bases, with 9 bases between. The CDR3 runs to 14 residues. The CDR3 region is CASSVGPRPGELFF. The CDR3 nucleotides are TGTGCCAGCAGCGTAGGCCCCAGGCCCGGGGAGCTGTTTTTT.

This clone has a count of ten or more. V is TRBV6-4 and J is TRBJ2-3; 7 bases agree with TRBD1. V shed 0 bases, J shed 4 bases, and the junction held 1 base outside the gene matches. Germline V lookup: CDR1 MRHNA, CDR2 SNTAGT. The CDR3 contains 14 residues. In nucleotides, the CDR3 is TGTGCCAGCAGTGACTCGCAGGGGGCAGATACGCAGTATTTT. It codes for CASSDSQGADTQYF.

The gene calls are TRBV20-1 and TRBJ1-4; D uncertain. Trimming stripped 3 bases from V and 7 bases from J, with 12 bases between. Germline CDR1 is DFQATT and CDR2 is SNEGSKA (reference sequence). The length of the CDR3 is 13 residues. CDR3 in amino acids: CSASRGLSEKLFF. The CDR3 coding sequence is TGCAGTGCTAGTCGTGGGCTTAGTGAAAAACTGTTTTTT.

The V and J genes are TRBV7-6 and TRBJ2-2; 8 nucleotides agree with TRBD1. The CDR3 is 17 amino acids. With 5 bases clipped from V and 6 bases from J, the junction kept 14 bases outside the gene matches. The germline gives CDR1 SGHVS, CDR2 FNYEAQ. This chain's CDR3 is CASSPQWTGRGAGELFF. CDR3 in DNA: TGTGCCAGCAGCCCTCAATGGACAGGGAGAGGAGCCGGGGAGCTGTTTTTT.

This rearrangement joins TRBV7-2 to TRBJ1-5; 7 bases line up with TRBD1. J gave up 2 bases and V 1 base, and 5 bases lay outside the gene matches. Per germline, CDR1 SGHTA and CDR2 FQGNSA. CDR3 length: 16 amino acids. For the CDR3, the DNA is TGTGCCAGCAGCTTAGGACGCAGGGGGGGCAATCAGCCCCAGCATTTT. It translates to CASSLGRRGGNQPQHF.

The chain uses TRBV6-6 and TRBJ2-1; 9 nucleotides match TRBD1. Unmatched junction bases numbered 2, after V lost 5 bases and J lost 3 bases. Germline-derived CDR1 and CDR2 are MNHNY and SVGAGI (reference sequence). The CDR3 has 14 amino acids. This chain's CDR3 is CASSDRGDYNEQFF. The DNA of the CDR3 is TGTGCCAGCAGTGACAGGGGGGACTACAATGAGCAGTTCTTC.

This rearrangement joins TRBV10-2 to TRBJ2-6; 7 bases match TRBD1. The germline V gene encodes CDR1 WSHSY and CDR2 SAAADI. J lost 0 bases, V lost 5 bases, and 1 base had no gene match. The CDR3 covers 15 residues. The chain's CDR3 is CASSRTGSGANVLTF. The CDR3 DNA sequence: TGCGCCAGCAGTAGGACAGGCTCTGGGGCCAACGTCCTGACTTTC.

This chain uses TRBV29-1 with TRBJ2-1, with 7 bases aligning to TRBD1. This CDR3 has 13 amino acids. The V gene end was trimmed by 8 bases and the J gene end by 0 bases; junction bases not matched to a gene: 4. The germline V gene has CDR1 SQVTM and CDR2 ANQGSEA. The CDR3, as DNA: TGCAGCTTCCGGACAGGCTCCTACAATGAGCAGTTCTTC. This sequence encodes CSFRTGSYNEQFF.